The rows below give T cell receptor beta chains drawn from one sample of a study of blood T cell repertoires in COVID-19. Produced via immunoSEQ multiplex PCR; TCRdb's table is partial and in-frame only. The sample has nearly 200,000 clones, approximately 84% seen once. The material sequenced was peripheral blood. The receptors stem from a human donor with acute or convalescent COVID-19. The donor label of this sample is uncertain. Both conserved end residues are part of each CDR3. The D gene is left open where the match is weak. Only some rows state a clone size, as once, few, many or a class for expanded clones.

d_call j_call clone_size v_call cdr3_aa cdr3_nt
TRBD2 TRBJ2-7 once TRBV29-1 CSVGGSPTSGSYEQYF TGCAGCGTTGGGGGGTCTCCCACTAGCGGGAGCTACGAGCAGTACTTC
NA TRBJ2-6 NA TRBV19 CASSSGTFSGANVLTF TGTGCCAGTAGTTCTGGGACATTTTCTGGGGCCAACGTCCTGACTTTC
TRBD1 TRBJ1-5 NA TRBV30 CAWSPGGEPQHF TGTGCCTGGAGTCCAGGGGGCGAGCCCCAGCATTTT
TRBD2 TRBJ2-3 NA TRBV7-2 CASSSPGLAGLATQYF TGTGCCAGCAGCTCGCCGGGTCTAGCGGGGCTCGCTACGCAGTATTTT
NA TRBJ2-6 once TRBV18 CASSPESGGLGGANVLTF TGTGCCAGCTCACCCGAATCCGGGGGGCTAGGTGGGGCCAACGTCCTGACTTTC
TRBD2 TRBJ2-1 NA TRBV19 CASRGAGAWNEQFF TGTGCCAGTAGGGGAGCGGGAGCTTGGAATGAGCAGTTCTTC
TRBD2 TRBJ2-7 NA TRBV27 CASSLGPALAGNEQYF TGTGCCAGCAGTTTAGGCCCGGCACTAGCGGGAAATGAGCAGTACTTC
NA TRBJ2-7 few TRBV6-1 CASSEGGRRSSYEQYF TGTGCCAGCAGTGAAGGCGGCAGGAGGAGTTCCTACGAGCAGTACTTC
NA TRBJ2-3 NA TRBV3-1/TRBV3-2 CASSQAQSTDTQYF TGTGCCAGCAGCCAAGCCCAGAGCACAGATACGCAGTATTTT
NA TRBJ1-5 NA TRBV30 CAWSADTINQPQHF TGTGCCTGGAGTGCGGACACTATTAATCAGCCCCAGCATTTT
NA TRBJ2-1 NA TRBV6-2/TRBV6-3 CASSSTGTRLNEQFF TGTGCCAGCAGTTCCACTGGGACTCGCCTCAATGAGCAGTTCTTC
TRBD1 TRBJ2-7 NA TRBV6-5 CASNSGTGKTEQYF TGTGCCAGCAACTCCGGGACAGGGAAAACCGAGCAGTACTTC
TRBD1 TRBJ1-5 NA TRBV7-8 CASSLLTGWDQPQHF TGTGCCAGCAGCCTCCTGACAGGGTGGGATCAGCCCCAGCATTTT
TRBD1 TRBJ1-2 NA TRBV24-1 CATGRDSNYGYTF TGTGCCACCGGCCGGGACAGCAACTATGGCTACACCTTC